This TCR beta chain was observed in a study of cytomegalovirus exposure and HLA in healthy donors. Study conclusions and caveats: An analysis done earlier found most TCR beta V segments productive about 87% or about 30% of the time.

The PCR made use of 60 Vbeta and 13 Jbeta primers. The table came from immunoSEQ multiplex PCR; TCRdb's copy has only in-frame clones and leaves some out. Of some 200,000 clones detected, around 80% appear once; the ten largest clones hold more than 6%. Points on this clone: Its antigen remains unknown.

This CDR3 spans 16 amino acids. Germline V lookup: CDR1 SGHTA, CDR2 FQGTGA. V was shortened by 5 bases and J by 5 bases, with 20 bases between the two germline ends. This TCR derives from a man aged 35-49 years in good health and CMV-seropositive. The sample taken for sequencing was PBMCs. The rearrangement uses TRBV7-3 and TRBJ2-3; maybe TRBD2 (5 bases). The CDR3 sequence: CASSRGATADGDTQYF. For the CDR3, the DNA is TGTGCCAGCAGCCGGGGAGCAACTGCTGATGGAGATACGCAGTATTTT.